The 3 T cell receptor beta chains presented below share a single source sample, sequenced in a study of T cells in localized non-small cell lung cancer. Here immunoSEQ multiplex PCR was the method, and the copy in TCRdb shows in-frame clones only, minus some. The table includes roughly 72,000 clones, around 80% detected once. Sequenced material: peripheral blood, taken before any cancer treatment. The receptors come from a female donor older than 55 with stage I lung adenocarcinoma.

CDR3 region: CASSHLSGSSYEQYF. CDR3 DNA: TGTGCCAGCAGCCATCTTAGCGGGAGCTCCTACGAGCAGTACTTC. The chain is built from TRBV14 and TRBJ2-7, with 9 positions matching TRBD2. Germline trimming cut 3 bases from V and 0 bases from J; bases unmatched to any gene: 3. This CDR3 spans 15 amino acids. Germline CDR1 reads SGHDN; CDR2 reads FVKESK.

This chain connects TRBV6-5 to TRBJ2-5, with D hard to call. V lost 0 bases to trimming and J lost 4 bases, with 9 bases between them. CDR1 is MNHEY and CDR2 is SVGAGI in the germline V gene. This CDR3 region has 14 residues. The CDR3 DNA is TGTGCCAGCAGTTACTCGAGTCACCGAGAGACCCAGTACTTC. As protein: CASSYSSHRETQYF.

This clone occurred a few times. J is TRBJ2-7 and V is TRBV7-2; maybe TRBD1 (5 bases). CDR1 and CDR2 from the germline V gene are SGHTA and FQGNSA. The CDR3 has 16 residues. Trimming took 5 bases from V and 5 from J, leaving 22 bases between them. The CDR3 nucleotides are TGTGCCAGCAGCCCCAGGGTTGCGGTTCGCGCGAACGAGCAGTACTTC. The encoded protein is CASSPRVAVRANEQYF.